Each of the 6 T cell receptor beta chains below was sequenced from the same sample in a study of OX40 agonist ivuxolimab in advanced cancers. The protocol used for the library was the immunoSEQ multiplex PCR assay. Sourced from immuneACCESS, this table was stored by TCRdb with only in-frame sequences that have V and J called. A share of the clones is absent; for the studies checked, an unresolved V gene accounts for under half, and the remainder has no known explanation. The sample table shows fewer than 20,000 clones, and 84% are seen once. The ten largest clones capture around 70% of the sample. This specimen consisted of CD4+ or CD8+ T cells sorted from blood, obtained in a trial of the OX40 agonist ivuxolimab. Source of these receptors: an adult with an advanced solid tumor such as melanoma, head and neck, liver or kidney cancer.

The CDR3, as DNA: TGTGCCAGCAGCTCACCGGGACTAGCGGCGGGGGAGCAGTACTTC. Amino acids: CASSSPGLAAGEQYF. The rearrangement joins TRBV7-9 to TRBJ2-5, with 11 bases that match TRBD2. The CDR3 sequence is 15 residues long. Germline CDR1 is SEHNR and CDR2 is FQNEAQ (reference sequence). Trimming at V came to 4 bases and at J to 11 bases, leaving 12 bases not matched to a gene.

The rearrangement links TRBV7-2 to TRBJ2-1; D unclear. Deletions cut 1 base from V and 7 bases from J, with 5 bases between. CDR1 and CDR2 (germline): SGHTA, FQGNSA. The CDR3 is 12 residues long. The CDR3 spells CASSLGQNEQFF. CDR3 bases: TGTGCCAGCAGCTTAGGACAAAATGAGCAGTTCTTC.

This chain joins TRBV29-1 and TRBJ2-1; D remains unclear. Germline CDR1 SQVTM, CDR2 ANQGSEA. V lost 4 bases and J 3 bases, leaving 10 bases between the germline ends. This CDR3 comprises 13 residues. The CDR3 sequence is CSVGARVYNEQFF. In DNA form, the CDR3 reads TGCAGCGTTGGCGCTAGGGTCTACAATGAGCAGTTCTTC.

This rearrangement joins TRBV25-1 to TRBJ1-2, with a possible D match to TRBD1 (5 bases). This CDR3 contains 13 residues. CDR1 is MGHDK, CDR2 SYGVNS, per germline. V was clipped by 4 bases and J by 3 bases, with 9 bases between them. The CDR3 sequence is CASSADSYYGYTF. In nucleotides, the CDR3 is TGTGCCAGCAGTGCCGACAGCTACTATGGCTACACCTTC.

This sequence joins TRBV7-9 and TRBJ1-5, with D perhaps TRBD1 (6 bases). Trimming pared 5 bases from V and 2 bases from J, leaving 10 bases between. Germline CDR1 reads SEHNR; CDR2 reads FQNEAQ (reference sequence). The CDR3 has 14 amino acids. The CDR3 reads CASSNRTGNQPQHF. The CDR3 DNA is TGTGCCAGCAGCAACCGGACAGGCAATCAGCCCCAGCATTTT.

The V gene is TRBV5-6, the J gene TRBJ2-7; possible D gene TRBD2, 6 bases. This CDR3 is built from 13 residues. Germline V CDR1 and CDR2: SGHDT, YYEEEE. V lost 3 bases to trimming and J lost 2 bases, with 9 bases between them. The CDR3 spells CASSWEAAYEQYF. The CDR3 DNA reads TGTGCCAGCAGCTGGGAGGCCGCCTACGAGCAGTACTTC.